This entry describes one TCR beta chain. These data belong to a study of T cells in Graves' hyperthyroidism and ophthalmopathy. Across the whole study: Blood was drawn when the patient was first diagnosed and still untreated.

Patients aged 18 to 65 had newly diagnosed hyperthyroidism that had lasted under 2 months. Clinical symptoms, serum thyroxine, TRAb, thyroid ultrasound and orbital computed tomography established diagnosis. The PBMCs were taken from around 9 ml of fresh peripheral blood. Amplified TCR beta CDR3 regions derived from RNA transcripts. Using the HTBI primer set, a first-round RT-PCR was run on the TCR CDR3. TCRdb re-called the multiplex PCR reads through MiXCR, storing one row per CDR3 protein. The table lists 350,000 or so distinct CDR3 sequences, approximately 18% of them singletons, with approximately 30% in the top ten. This TCR was sampled from a woman aged 25 to 45 with Graves' hyperthyroidism that later progressed to Graves' ophthalmopathy. Sequencing used blood.

The CDR3, as DNA: TGTGCCAGTAGTCCCACCTGGACTAGCGGGACAGAGACCCAGTACTTC. Its translation: CASSPTWTSGTETQYF. The chain is built from TRBV19 and TRBJ2-5; 12 positions agree with TRBD2. Germline V CDR1 and CDR2: LNHDA, SQIVND (reference sequence). The CDR3 is 16 residues long. The J segment lost 4 bases and the V segment lost 5 bases, leaving 8 bases of the junction unmatched.